This TCR beta chain was recovered during a study of blood T cells in healthy people across ages. Study results and limitations: Researchers said unsorted PBMCs prevented a conclusive naive versus antigen-experienced comparison.

The sample holds a few counts of this clonotype. Its antigen is currently unknown. With a J-beta primer mix and a sample-barcoded 5' primer, a second PCR ran about 7 to 12 cycles. All samples gave at least 2.5 million CDR3-containing paired-end reads. TCRdb passed the 5' RACE reads through MiXCR, listing each CDR3 protein once. The sample lists about 780,000 distinct CDR3 sequences, roughly 25% occurring once. The CDR3 is 14 residues long. V was cut by 6 bases and J by 0 bases, with 9 bases left in between. The same data also went into a second study, on T cells of mothers and their children. From that second work: Input to cDNA synthesis comprised all extracted RNA, at a ratio of approximately 1.6 ug per 15 ul. Per mother, over 9 million TCR beta CDR3 reads were obtained; per child, roughly 2.8 million.

Sequencing used blood. The J gene is TRBJ1-3, the V gene TRBV12-3 or TRBV12-4; D gene ambiguous. The receptor was derived from a boy aged 10-17 years in good health. CDR3 sequence reads: CASRLRGSGNTIYF. The CDR3 DNA is TGTGCCAGCAGGCTTAGAGGCTCTGGAAACACCATATATTTT.